This TCR beta chain came from a study of identical twins. Germline V gene sequence: CDR1 SGHTA, CDR2 FQGNSA. The CDR3 consists of 16 residues. V dropped 2 bases and J dropped 2 bases, with 13 bases sitting between them. From the 5' RACE reads, TCRdb called clonotypes with MiXCR, one entry per CDR3 protein. This sample has about 520,000 distinct CDR3 sequences, with less than 25% found just once. The sample also formed part of further work on T cells expressing NK-cell markers.

Material for sequencing was CD4+ T cells sorted from blood. This chain connects TRBV7-2 to TRBJ1-3; no clear D. This clonotype originated in a woman aged 18-29 years in good health. The CDR3 DNA follows: TGTGCCAGCAGCTTAAAGTCCCTGTCAGCTGGAAACACCATATATTTT. This translates into CASSLKSLSAGNTIYF.